A selection of T cell receptor beta chains follows, all from one sample in a study of graft-versus-host responses after intestinal transplantation. Method: immunoSEQ multiplex PCR; TCRdb's copy keeps in-frame clones and lacks some. Of 35,000 to 50,000 clones listed, about 95% were seen once; the top ten hold roughly 1.5%. The specimen was PBMCs, collected more than 310 days after intestinal transplant. The origin of the receptors is a human patient who received an intestinal transplant, so some T cells may come from the graft donor. Both conserved end residues are part of each CDR3. The D gene is left open where the match is weak. Clone size is given for some rows only: seen once, a few or many times, or a class if the clone is expanded.

>.|TRBJ1-4|TRBV4-1|.
CASSRGQLVATNEKLFF
TGCGCCAGCAGCCGAGGGCAGCTAGTTGCAACTAATGAAAAACTGTTTTTT
>.|TRBJ2-1|TRBV6-5|TRBD2
CASSYSGNSYNEQFF
TGTGCCAGCAGTTATAGCGGGAACTCCTACAATGAGCAGTTCTTC
>.|TRBJ2-1|TRBV28|TRBD2
CASSLAGVHGNEQFF
TGTGCCAGCAGCCTAGCGGGGGTTCATGGAAATGAGCAGTTCTTC
>.|TRBJ2-2|TRBV6-5|TRBD1
CASSQGQGGPGELFF
TGTGCCAGCAGTCAGGGACAGGGAGGCCCCGGGGAGCTGTTTTTT
>.|TRBJ1-5|TRBV15|.
CATSRDRGGWGNQPQHF
TGTGCCACCAGCAGAGATAGGGGGGGATGGGGCAATCAGCCCCAGCATTTT
>.|TRBJ2-5|TRBV4-1|TRBD2
CASSQETGGVFGETQYF
TGCGCCAGCAGCCAAGAGACCGGGGGGGTTTTCGGAGAGACCCAGTACTTC
>.|TRBJ1-2|TRBV18|.
CASSPPGIGYTF
TGTGCCAGCTCACCACCGGGCATTGGCTACACCTTC
>.|TRBJ2-1|TRBV18|TRBD1
CASSPPLGQAQRGEQFF
TGTGCCAGCTCACCACCGCTGGGACAGGCCCAACGGGGTGAGCAGTTCTTC
>few|TRBJ1-1|TRBV6-1|.
CASSEIVTGNTEAFF
TGTGCCAGCAGTGAAATCGTGACGGGGAACACTGAAGCTTTCTTT
>.|TRBJ2-1|TRBV7-7|TRBD2
CASSFGEGFEQFF
TGTGCCAGCAGTTTCGGGGAGGGGTTCGAGCAGTTCTTC
>.|TRBJ2-5|TRBV30|.
CAWSVKAGQETQYF
TGTGCCTGGAGTGTTAAAGCTGGACAAGAGACCCAGTACTTC
>.|TRBJ1-4|TRBV5-1|.
CASTLNPTNEKLFF
TGCGCCAGCACTCTCAATCCCACTAATGAAAAACTGTTTTTT
>.|TRBJ1-6|TRBV2|.
CASSAVTSPLHF
TGTGCCAGCAGTGCAGTTACCTCACCCCTCCACTTT